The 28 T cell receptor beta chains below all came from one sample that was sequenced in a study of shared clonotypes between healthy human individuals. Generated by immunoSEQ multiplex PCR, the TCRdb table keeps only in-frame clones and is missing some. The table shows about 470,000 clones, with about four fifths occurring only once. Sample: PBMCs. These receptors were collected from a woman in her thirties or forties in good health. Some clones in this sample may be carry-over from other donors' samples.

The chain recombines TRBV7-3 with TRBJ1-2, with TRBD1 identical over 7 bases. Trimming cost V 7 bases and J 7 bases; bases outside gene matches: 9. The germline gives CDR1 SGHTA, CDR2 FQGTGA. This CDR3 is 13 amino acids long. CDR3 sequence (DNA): TGTGCCAGCAACCGACAGGGAGAGGGTGGCTACACCTTC. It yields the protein CASNRQGEGGYTF.

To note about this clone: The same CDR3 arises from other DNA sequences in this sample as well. The CDR3: CASIRGLGETQYF. CDR3 coding DNA: TGTGCCAGCATACGTGGTCTGGGGGAGACCCAGTACTTC. The chain uses TRBV2 and TRBJ2-5; D is unclear. Trimming removed 7 bases from V and 5 bases from J, with 14 bases in between. The germline CDR1 and CDR2 sequences are SNHLY and FYNNEI. This CDR3 has 13 amino acids.

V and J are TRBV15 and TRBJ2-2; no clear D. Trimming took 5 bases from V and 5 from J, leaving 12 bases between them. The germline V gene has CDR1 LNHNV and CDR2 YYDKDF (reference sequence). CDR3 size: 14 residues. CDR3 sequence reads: CATSVPTGTGELFF. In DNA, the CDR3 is TGTGCCACCAGCGTCCCTACCGGTACCGGGGAGCTGTTTTTT.

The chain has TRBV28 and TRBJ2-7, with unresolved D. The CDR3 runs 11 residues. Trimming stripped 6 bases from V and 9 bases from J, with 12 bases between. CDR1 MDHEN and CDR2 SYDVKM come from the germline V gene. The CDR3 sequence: CASSWSTWQYF. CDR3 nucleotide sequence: TGTGCCAGCAGCTGGTCAACATGGCAGTACTTC. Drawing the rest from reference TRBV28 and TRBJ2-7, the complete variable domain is DVKVTQSSRYLVKRTGEKVFLECVQDMDHENMFWYRQDPGLGLRLIYFSYDVKMKEKGDIPEGYSVSREKKERFSLILESASTNQTSMYLCASSWSTWQYFGPGTRLTVT.

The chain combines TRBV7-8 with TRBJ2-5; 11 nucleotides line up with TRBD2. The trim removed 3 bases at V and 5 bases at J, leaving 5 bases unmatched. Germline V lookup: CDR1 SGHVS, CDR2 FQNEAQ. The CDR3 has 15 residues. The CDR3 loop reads CASSFSGRAWETQYF. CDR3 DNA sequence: TGTGCCAGCAGCTTTAGCGGGAGGGCCTGGGAGACCCAGTACTTC.

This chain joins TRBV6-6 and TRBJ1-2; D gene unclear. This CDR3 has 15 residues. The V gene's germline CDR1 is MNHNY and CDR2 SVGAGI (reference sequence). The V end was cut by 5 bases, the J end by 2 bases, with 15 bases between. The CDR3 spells CASSLTETVNYGYTF. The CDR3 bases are TGTGCCAGCAGTCTAACCGAGACGGTGAACTATGGCTACACCTTC.

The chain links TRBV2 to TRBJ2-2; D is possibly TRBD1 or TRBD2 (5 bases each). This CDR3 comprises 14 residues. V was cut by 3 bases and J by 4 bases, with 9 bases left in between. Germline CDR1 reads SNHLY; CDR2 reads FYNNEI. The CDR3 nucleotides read TGTGCCAGCAGTGAGGCAGGGAGCACCGGGGAGCTGTTTTTT. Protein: CASSEAGSTGELFF. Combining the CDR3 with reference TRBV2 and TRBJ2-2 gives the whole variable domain EPEVTQTPSHQVTQMGQEVILRCVPISNHLYFYWYRQILGQKVEFLVSFYNNEISEKSEIFDDQFSVERPDGSNFTLKIRSTKLEDSAMYFCASSEAGSTGELFFGEGSRLTVL.

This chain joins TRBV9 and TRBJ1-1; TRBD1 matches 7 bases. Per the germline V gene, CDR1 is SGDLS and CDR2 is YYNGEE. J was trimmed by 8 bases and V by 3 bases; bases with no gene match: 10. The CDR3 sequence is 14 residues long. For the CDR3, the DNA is TGTGCCAGCAGCGCCCGGGACAGAATATTCGAAGCTTTCTTT. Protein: CASSARDRIFEAFF.

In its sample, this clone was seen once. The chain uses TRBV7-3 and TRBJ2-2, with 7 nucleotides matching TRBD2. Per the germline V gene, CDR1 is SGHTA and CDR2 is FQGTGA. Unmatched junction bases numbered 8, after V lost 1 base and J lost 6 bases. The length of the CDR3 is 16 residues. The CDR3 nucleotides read TGTGCCAGCAGCTTAAGAGGGAGGGCCGTTGCCGGGGAGCTGTTTTTT. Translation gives CASSLRGRAVAGELFF.

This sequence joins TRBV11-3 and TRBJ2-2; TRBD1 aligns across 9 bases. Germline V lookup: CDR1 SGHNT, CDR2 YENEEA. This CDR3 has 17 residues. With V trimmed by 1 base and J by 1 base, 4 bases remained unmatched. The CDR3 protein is CASSLGQGQGNTGELFF. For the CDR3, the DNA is TGTGCCAGCAGCTTAGGCCAGGGACAGGGGAACACCGGGGAGCTGTTTTTT. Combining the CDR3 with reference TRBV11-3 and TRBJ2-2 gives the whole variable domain EAGVVQSPRYKIIEKKQPVAFWCNPISGHNTLYWYLQNLGQGPELLIRYENEEAVDDSQLPKDRFSAERLKGVDSTLKIQPAELGDSAVYLCASSLGQGQGNTGELFFGEGSRLTVL.

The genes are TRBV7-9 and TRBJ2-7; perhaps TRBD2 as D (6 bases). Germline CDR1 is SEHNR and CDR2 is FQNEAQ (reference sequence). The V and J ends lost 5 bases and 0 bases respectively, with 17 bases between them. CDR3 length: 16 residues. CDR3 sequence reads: CASSGRPGLPSYEQYF. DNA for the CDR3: TGTGCCAGCAGCGGTAGACCGGGACTTCCCTCCTACGAGCAGTACTTC. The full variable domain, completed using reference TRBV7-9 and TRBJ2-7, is DTGVSQNPRHKITKRGQNVTFRCDPISEHNRLYWYRQTLGQGPEFLTYFQNEAQLEKSRLLSDRFSAERPKGSFSTLEIQRTEQGDSAMYLCASSGRPGLPSYEQYFGPGTRLTVT.

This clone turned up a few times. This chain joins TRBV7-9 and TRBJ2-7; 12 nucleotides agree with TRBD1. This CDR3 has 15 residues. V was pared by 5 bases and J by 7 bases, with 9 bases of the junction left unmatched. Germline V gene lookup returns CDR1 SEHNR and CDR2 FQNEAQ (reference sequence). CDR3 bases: TGTGCCAGCAGCCGAACGGGACAGGGGGCATGGGAGCAGTACTTC. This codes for CASSRTGQGAWEQYF. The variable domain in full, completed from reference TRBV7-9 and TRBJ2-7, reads DTGVSQNPRHKITKRGQNVTFRCDPISEHNRLYWYRQTLGQGPEFLTYFQNEAQLEKSRLLSDRFSAERPKGSFSTLEIQRTEQGDSAMYLCASSRTGQGAWEQYFGPGTRLTVT.

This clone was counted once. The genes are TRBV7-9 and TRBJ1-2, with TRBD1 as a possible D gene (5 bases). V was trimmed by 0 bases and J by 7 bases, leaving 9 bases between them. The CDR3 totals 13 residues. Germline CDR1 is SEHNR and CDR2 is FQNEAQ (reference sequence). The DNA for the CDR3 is TGTGCCAGCAGCTTAGCGGGGGATGCTGGCTACACCTTC. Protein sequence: CASSLAGDAGYTF.

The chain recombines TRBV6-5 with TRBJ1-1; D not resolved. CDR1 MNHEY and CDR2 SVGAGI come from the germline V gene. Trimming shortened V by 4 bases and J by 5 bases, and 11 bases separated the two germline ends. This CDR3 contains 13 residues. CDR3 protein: CASSSLSRTEAFF. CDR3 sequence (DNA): TGTGCCAGCAGTTCCCTTAGCCGGACTGAAGCTTTCTTT.

The CDR3 here is CASSLASGGNLVDTQYF. The CDR3 DNA is TGCGCCAGCAGCTTGGCCAGCGGGGGTAACCTAGTGGATACGCAGTATTTT. The J gene is TRBJ2-3, the V gene TRBV5-1; TRBD2 aligns across 8 bases. The trim removed 0 bases at V and 6 bases at J, leaving 12 bases unmatched. The CDR3 is 17 amino acids. Germline CDR1 and CDR2: SGHRS and YFSETQ.

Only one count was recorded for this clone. The CDR3: CASPTRPGGTYEQYF. CDR3 nucleotide sequence: TGTGCCAGCCCAACCCGGCCCGGGGGGACCTACGAGCAGTACTTC. V and J are TRBV21-1 and TRBJ2-7; TRBD2 reflects the table's D call only, with no check against the DNA. TRBV21-1 is marked as a pseudogene. This CDR3 has 15 amino acids.

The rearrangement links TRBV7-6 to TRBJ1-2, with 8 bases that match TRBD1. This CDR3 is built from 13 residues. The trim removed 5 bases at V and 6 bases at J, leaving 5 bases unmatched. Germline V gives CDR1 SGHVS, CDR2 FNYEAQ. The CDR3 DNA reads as TGTGCCAGCAGCCCACGGACAGGGAATGGCTACACCTTC. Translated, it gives CASSPRTGNGYTF.

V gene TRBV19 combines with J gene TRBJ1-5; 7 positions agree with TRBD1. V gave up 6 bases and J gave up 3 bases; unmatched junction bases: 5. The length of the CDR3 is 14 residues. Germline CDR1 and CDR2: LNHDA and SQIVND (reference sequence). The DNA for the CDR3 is TGTGCCAGTAGGGGCAGGGGGGTCAATCAGCCCCAGCATTTT. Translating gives CASRGRGVNQPQHF.

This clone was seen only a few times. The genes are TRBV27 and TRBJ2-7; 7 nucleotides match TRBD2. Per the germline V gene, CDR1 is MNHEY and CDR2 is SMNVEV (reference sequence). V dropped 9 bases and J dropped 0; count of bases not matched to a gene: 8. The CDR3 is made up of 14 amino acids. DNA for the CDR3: TGTGCCAGATCAGCGGGGAAGAGCTCCTACGAGCAGTACTTC. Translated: CARSAGKSSYEQYF.

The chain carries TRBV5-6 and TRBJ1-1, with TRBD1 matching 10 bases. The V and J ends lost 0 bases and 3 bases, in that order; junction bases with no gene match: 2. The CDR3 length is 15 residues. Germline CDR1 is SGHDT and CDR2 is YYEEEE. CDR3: CASSLGTGGYTEAFF. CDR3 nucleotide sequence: TGTGCCAGCAGCTTGGGGACAGGGGGTTACACTGAAGCTTTCTTT.

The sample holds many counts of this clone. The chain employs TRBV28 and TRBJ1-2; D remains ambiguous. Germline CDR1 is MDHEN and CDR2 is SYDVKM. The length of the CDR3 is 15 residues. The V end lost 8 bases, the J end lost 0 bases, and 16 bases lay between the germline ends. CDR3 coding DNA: TGTGCCAGCGGACTCGGAATACGAGCTAACTATGGCTACACCTTC. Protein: CASGLGIRANYGYTF.

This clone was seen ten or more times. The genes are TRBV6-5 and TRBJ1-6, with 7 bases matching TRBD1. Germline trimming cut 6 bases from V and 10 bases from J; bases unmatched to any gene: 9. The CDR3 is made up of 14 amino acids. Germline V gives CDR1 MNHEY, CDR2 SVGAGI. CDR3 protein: CASRDRQGSSPLHF. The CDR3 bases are TGTGCCAGCAGAGATCGACAGGGAAGCTCACCCCTCCACTTT.

The CDR3 region has the DNA TGTGCCAGCAGCTCTAGACTAGCGGGGTCCAATGAGCAGTTCTTC. Translating it yields CASSSRLAGSNEQFF. V is TRBV7-3 and J is TRBJ2-1; 11 bases match TRBD2. There are 15 residues in the CDR3. Trimming removed 4 bases from V and 6 bases from J; junction bases left unmatched: 5. Germline V gene data show CDR1 as SGHTA and CDR2 as FQGTGA.

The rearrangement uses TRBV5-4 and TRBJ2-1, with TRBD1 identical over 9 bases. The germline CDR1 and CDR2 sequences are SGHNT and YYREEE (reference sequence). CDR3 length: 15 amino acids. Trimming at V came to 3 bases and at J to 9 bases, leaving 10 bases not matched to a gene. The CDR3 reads CASSSWTGDDSEQFF. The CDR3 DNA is TGTGCCAGCAGCTCATGGACAGGGGACGACAGTGAGCAGTTCTTC.

CDR3 nucleotide sequence: TGCGCCAGCAGGACCGGGACAGGGGCTCAGAACACTGAAGCTTTCTTT. Amino acid sequence: CASRTGTGAQNTEAFF. This sequence joins TRBV5-1 and TRBJ1-1; 10 bases match TRBD1. From germline, CDR1 is SGHRS and CDR2 YFSETQ. V was pared by 5 bases and J by 1 base, with 8 bases of the junction left unmatched. This CDR3 is 16 amino acids long.

This CDR3 reads CASSQDRPGGEAFF. CDR3 DNA: TGTGCCAGCAGCCAGGACAGGCCTGGGGGTGAAGCTTTCTTT. The rearrangement links TRBV7-8 to TRBJ1-1, with 7 bases lining up with TRBD1. This CDR3 is 14 amino acids long. CDR1 SGHVS and CDR2 FQNEAQ come from the germline V gene. Trimming removed 5 bases from V and 7 bases from J; junction bases left unmatched: 10.

CDR3 loop: CATTYAGTGELFF. In DNA, the CDR3 is TGTGCCACGACCTATGCGGGCACCGGGGAGCTGTTTTTT. The chain links TRBV6-5 to TRBJ2-2, with TRBD2 as a possible D gene (5 bases). CDR3 length equals 13 residues. Trimming pared 10 bases from V and 4 bases from J, leaving 13 bases between. CDR1 MNHEY and CDR2 SVGAGI come from the germline V gene.

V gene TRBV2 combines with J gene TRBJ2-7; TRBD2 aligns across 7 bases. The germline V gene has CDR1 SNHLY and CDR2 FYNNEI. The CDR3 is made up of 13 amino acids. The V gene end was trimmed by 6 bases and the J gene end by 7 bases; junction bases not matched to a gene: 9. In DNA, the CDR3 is TGTGCCAGCAGGCTGGCGGGAGCTGGAGAGCAGTACTTC. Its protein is CASRLAGAGEQYF.